The sample holds a few counts of the clone carrying this T cell receptor (beta chain). This record comes from a study of blood T cell repertoires in COVID-19. Across the study: Sites in the United States, Italy and Spain provided acute and convalescent COVID-19 samples.

V lost 6 bases, J lost 4 bases, and 4 bases stayed unmatched. This CDR3 region has 14 residues. Germline V gene lookup returns CDR1 SEHNR and CDR2 FQNEAQ (reference sequence). Profiling relied on immunoSEQ multiplex PCR, and the TCRdb table lists in-frame clones only, not all of them. The sample contains around 70,000 clones, 80% to 90% of which appear only once. This TCR came from a woman aged 80 or over with active or convalescent COVID-19. This rearrangement joins TRBV7-9 to TRBJ1-1; 11 positions match TRBD1. Sequencing was performed on peripheral blood. The CDR3 DNA is TGTGCCAGCAGGCTCGGGACAGGGGGCACTGAAGCTTTCTTT. Translated: CASRLGTGGTEAFF.